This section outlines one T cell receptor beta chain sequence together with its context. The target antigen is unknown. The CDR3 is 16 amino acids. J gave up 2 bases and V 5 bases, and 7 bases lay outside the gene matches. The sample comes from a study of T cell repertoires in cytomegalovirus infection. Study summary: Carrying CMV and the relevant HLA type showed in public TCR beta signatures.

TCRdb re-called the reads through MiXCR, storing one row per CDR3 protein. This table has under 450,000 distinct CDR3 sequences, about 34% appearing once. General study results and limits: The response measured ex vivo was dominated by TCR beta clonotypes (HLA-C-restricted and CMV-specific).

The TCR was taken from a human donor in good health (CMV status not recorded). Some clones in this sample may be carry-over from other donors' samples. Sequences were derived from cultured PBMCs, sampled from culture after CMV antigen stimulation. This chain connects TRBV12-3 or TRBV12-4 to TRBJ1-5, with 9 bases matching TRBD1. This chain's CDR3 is CASSPGTGLGNQPQHF. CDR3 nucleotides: TGTGCCAGCAGTCCCGGGACAGGGCTTGGCAATCAGCCCCAGCATTTT.